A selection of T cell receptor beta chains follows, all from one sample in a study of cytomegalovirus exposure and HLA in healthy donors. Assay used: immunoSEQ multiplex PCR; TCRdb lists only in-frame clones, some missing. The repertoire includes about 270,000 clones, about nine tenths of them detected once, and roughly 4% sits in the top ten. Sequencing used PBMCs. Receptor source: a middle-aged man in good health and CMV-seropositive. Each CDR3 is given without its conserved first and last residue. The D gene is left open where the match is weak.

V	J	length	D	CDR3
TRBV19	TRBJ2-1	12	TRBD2	ASRTSGAYNEQF
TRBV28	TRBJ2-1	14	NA	ASTLVGGIGGNEQF
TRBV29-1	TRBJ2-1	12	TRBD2	SARRTSAYNEQF
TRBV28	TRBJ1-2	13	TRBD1	ASSLRGQTSYGYT
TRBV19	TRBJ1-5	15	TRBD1	ASSIGGTGAGQSAPA
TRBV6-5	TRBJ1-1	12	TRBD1	ASYLGQGNPEAF
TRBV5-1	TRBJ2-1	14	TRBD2	ASSFAGTSGYNEQF
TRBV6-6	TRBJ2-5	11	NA	ASSYAGWETQY
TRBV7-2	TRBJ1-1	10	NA	ASRGRGTEAF
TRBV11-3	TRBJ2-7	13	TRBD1	ASSLEGQGFHEQY
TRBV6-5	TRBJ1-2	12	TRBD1	ASSRDRGQYGYT
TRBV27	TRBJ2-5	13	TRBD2	ASSPGLAGPFTQY
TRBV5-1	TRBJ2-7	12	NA	ASSLEAGAYEQY
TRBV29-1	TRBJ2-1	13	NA	SDLRARTGEYEQF
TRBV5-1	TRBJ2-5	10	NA	ASSLARETQY
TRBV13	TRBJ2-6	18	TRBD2	ASSAWTSGRKDSGANVLT
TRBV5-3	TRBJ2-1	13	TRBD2	ARQPSGRPNNEQF
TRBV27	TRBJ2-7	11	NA	ASSFGFSYEQY
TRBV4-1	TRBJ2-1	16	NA	ASSQVRLRGTSYNEQF
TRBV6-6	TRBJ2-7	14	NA	ASSYRAGNNPYEQY
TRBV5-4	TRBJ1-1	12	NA	ASSSRDTSTEAF
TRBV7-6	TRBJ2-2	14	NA	ASSSQGLANTGELF
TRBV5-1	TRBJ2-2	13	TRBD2	ASSLVAGGTGELF
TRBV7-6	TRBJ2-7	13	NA	ASSDRVEGIHEQY
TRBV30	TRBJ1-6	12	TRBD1	AWSVGTVNSPLH
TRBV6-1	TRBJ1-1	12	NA	ASSLSGSRHEAF
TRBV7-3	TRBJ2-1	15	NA	ASSLRTTESSYNEQF
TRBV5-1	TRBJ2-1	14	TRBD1	ASSLAGTGIYNEQF
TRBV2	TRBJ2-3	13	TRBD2	ASSGIAGGTDTQY
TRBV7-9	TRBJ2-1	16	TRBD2	ASSLGRGGSGSYNEQF
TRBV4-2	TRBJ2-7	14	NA	ASSQDLRIMTYEQY
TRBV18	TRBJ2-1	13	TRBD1	ASSPGTGTYNEQF
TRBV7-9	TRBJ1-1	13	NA	ASSLSSGTNTEAF
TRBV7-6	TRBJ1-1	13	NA	ASSLEVGGGAEAF
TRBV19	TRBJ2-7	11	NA	ASSVAGNDEQY
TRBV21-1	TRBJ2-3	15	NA	ASSKAPGTAGTDTQY
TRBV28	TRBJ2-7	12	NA	ASSYKMGGYEQY
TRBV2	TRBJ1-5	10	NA	ASNPGEQPQH
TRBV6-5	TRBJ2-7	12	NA	ASSYGGALDEQY
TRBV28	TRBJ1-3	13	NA	ASSLDQGSGNTIY
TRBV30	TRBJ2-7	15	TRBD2	AWGSTSGRESSYEQY
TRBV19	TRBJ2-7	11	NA	ASSSPGFDEQY
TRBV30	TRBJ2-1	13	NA	AWSVRGGFYNEQF
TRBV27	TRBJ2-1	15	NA	ASNQAGQPISYNEQF
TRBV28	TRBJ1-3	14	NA	ASTSAGVASGNTIY
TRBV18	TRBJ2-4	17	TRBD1	ASSPNPGTGRGAKNIQY
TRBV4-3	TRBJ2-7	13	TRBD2	ASSQDGLAYYEQY
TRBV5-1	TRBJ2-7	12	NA	ASSLDRAEYEQY
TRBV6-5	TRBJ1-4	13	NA	ASSYSWQNNEKLF
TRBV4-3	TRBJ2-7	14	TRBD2	ASSQDNGGRVYEQY
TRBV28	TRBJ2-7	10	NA	ASSLGQYEQY
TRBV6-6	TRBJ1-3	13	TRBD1	ASSSTGGSGNTIY
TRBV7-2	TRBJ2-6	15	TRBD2	ASSVTSGSAGANVLT
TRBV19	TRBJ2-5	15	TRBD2	ASSIPTPSGGLETQY
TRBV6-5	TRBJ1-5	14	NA	ASSYSFRAGNQPQH